Given below is one T cell receptor (beta chain) in context. Its antigen is not identified. This entry comes from a study of T cells after posttransplantation cyclophosphamide. Study conclusions and caveats: Later blood repertoires were often dominated by clones from the donor CD8+ memory compartment. Recipient CMV seropositivity and CMV reactivation strongly tracked TRB clonality. TRB overlap between skin or GI tissue T cells and blood was limited.

V lost 3 bases to trimming and J lost 4 bases, with 10 bases between them. This CDR3 comprises 13 residues. Germline V lookup: CDR1 SGDLS, CDR2 YYNGEE. The data were produced by immunoSEQ multiplex PCR, yet TCRdb's version contains in-frame clones alone and is incomplete. The sample records 66,000 or so clones, 80% to 95% being singletons. The related graft donor's blood sample was taken on the day of bone marrow donation. This sequence was found in a woman aged 25-40 years in good health and a related stem cell transplant donor. Material for sequencing was PBMCs. The chain carries TRBV9 and TRBJ1-2; the D is unclear. CDR3 sequence reads: CASSDGEIYGYTF. The CDR3 DNA reads TGTGCCAGCAGCGACGGGGAGATCTATGGCTACACCTTC.